The following is a T cell receptor beta chain sequence with its context. The antigen remains unidentified. For TCR beta, cDNA was produced by 5'RACE template switching with UMIs. TCRdb re-called the 5' RACE reads; one entry per CDR3 protein, DNA not given. Its listing shows fewer than 550,000 distinct CDR3 sequences. The entry originates in a study of T cells expressing NK-cell markers. For the study at large: TCR beta repertoires came from sorted CD3+CD56+NKG2C+, CD3+CD56+NKG2C- and CD3+CD56-NKG2C+ T cells. The study sequenced eight donors, seven HCMV-seropositive and one seronegative.

The study's findings and limits: A few donors' CD3+CD56-NKG2C+ cells were dominated by the same clonotypes.

Input material: blood T cells: a sorted CD56 or NKG2C T cell subset, CD4+ or CD8+ T cells, or bulk PBMC T cells (not recorded which). The receptor's source is a woman between 45 and 65 years old in good health.

CDR3 sequence reads: CASRQGGSNNEQFF. V and J are TRBV6-5 and TRBJ2-1; TCRdb names TRBD1, which stays unverified in the absence of DNA. Germline-derived CDR1 and CDR2 are MNHEY and SVGAGI. The CDR3 spans 14 residues.